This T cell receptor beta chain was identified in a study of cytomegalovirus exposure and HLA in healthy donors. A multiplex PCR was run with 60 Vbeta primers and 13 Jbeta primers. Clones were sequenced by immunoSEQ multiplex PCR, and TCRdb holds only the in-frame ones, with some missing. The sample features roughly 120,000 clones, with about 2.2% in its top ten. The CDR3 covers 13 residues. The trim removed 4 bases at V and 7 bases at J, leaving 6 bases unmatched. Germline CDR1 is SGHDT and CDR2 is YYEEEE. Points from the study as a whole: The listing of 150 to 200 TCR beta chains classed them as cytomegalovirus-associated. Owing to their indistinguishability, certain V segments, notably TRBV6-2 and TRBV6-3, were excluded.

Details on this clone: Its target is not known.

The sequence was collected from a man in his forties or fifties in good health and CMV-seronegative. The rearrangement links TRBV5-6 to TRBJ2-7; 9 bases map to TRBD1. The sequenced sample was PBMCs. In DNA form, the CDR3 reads TGTGCCAGCAGCAGGACAGGGGCGGGAGAGCAGTACTTC. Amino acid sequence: CASSRTGAGEQYF.